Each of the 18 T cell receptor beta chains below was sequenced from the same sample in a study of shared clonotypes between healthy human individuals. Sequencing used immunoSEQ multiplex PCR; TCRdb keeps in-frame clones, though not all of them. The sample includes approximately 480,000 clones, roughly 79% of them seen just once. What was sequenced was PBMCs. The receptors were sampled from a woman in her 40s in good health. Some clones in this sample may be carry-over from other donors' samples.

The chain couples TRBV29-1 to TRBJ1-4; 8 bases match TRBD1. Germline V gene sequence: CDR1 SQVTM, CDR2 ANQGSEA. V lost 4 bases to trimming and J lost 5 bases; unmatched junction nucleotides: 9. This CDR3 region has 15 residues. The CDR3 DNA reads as TGCAGCGTTGGGACAGGGAATAGCGTGAATGAAAAACTGTTTTTT. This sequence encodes CSVGTGNSVNEKLFF.

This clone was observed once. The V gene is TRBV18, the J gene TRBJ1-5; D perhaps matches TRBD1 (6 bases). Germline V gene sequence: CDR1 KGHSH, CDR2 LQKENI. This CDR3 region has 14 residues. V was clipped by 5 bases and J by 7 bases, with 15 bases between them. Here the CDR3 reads CASSMGGLDQPQHF. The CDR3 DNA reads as TGTGCCAGCTCAATGGGGGGCTTAGACCAGCCCCAGCATTTT.

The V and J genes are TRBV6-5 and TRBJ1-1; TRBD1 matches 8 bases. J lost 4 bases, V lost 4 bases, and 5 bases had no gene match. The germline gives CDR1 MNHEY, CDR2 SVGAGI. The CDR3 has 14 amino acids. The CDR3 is CASSSRQGSTEAFF. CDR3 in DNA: TGTGCCAGCAGTTCTCGACAGGGGTCCACTGAAGCTTTCTTT.

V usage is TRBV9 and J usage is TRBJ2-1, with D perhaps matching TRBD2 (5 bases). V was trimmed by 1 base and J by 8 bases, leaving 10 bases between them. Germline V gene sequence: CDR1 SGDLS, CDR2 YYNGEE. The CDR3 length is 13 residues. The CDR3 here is CASSVFLADEQFF. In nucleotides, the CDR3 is TGTGCCAGCAGCGTATTTCTAGCCGATGAGCAGTTCTTC.

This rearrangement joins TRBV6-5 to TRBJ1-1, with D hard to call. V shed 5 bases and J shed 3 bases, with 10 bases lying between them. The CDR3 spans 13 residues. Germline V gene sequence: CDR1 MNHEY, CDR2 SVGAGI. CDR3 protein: CASSPTVDTEAFF. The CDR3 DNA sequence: TGTGCCAGCAGTCCAACAGTGGACACTGAAGCTTTCTTT.

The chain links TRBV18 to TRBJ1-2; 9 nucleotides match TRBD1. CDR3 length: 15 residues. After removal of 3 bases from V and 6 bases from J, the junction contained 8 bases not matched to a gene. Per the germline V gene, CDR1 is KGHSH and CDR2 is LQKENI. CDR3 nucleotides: TGTGCCAGCTCACCGGGGACAGGGATGGGAAATGGCTACACCTTC. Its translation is CASSPGTGMGNGYTF.

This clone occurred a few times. CDR3 sequence reads: CASSLGGPNNEQFF. For the CDR3, the DNA is TGTGCCAGCAGCTTAGGGGGACCAAACAATGAGCAGTTCTTC. V and J are TRBV7-8 and TRBJ2-1; TRBD1 or TRBD2 may be the D gene (5 bases each). The CDR3 contains 14 residues. Germline V CDR1 and CDR2: SGHVS, FQNEAQ. V was pared by 1 base and J by 5 bases, with 9 bases between.

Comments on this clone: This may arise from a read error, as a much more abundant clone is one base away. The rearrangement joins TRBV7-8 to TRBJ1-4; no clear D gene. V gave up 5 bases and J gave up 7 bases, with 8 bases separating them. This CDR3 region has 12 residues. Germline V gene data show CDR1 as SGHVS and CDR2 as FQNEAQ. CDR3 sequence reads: CASSPLGEKLFF. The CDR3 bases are TGTGCCAGCAGCCCACTCGGTGAAAAACTGTTTTTT.

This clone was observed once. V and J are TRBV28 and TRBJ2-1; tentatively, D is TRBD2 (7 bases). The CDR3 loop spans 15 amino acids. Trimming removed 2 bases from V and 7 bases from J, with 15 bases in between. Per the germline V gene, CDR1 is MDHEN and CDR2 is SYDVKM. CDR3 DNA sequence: TGTGCCAGCAGTTTAGGGGGGGCGCAGGTTAATGAGCAGTTCTTC. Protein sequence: CASSLGGAQVNEQFF.

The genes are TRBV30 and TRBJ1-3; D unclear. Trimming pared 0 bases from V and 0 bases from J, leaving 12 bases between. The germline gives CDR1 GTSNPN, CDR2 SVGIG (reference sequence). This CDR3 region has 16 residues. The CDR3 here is CAWSVLRPNSGNTIYF. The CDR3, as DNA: TGTGCCTGGAGTGTACTCCGGCCCAACTCTGGAAACACCATATATTTT.

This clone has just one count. The CDR3 DNA sequence: TGTGCCAGCAGTTTTACAGGAAAGAACACTGAAGCTTTCTTT. Its translation is CASSFTGKNTEAFF. The chain joins TRBV28 to TRBJ1-1; D perhaps matches TRBD1 (5 bases). The CDR3 sequence is 14 residues long. CDR1 is MDHEN, CDR2 SYDVKM, per germline. V lost 3 bases, J lost 1 base, and 9 bases lay in between.

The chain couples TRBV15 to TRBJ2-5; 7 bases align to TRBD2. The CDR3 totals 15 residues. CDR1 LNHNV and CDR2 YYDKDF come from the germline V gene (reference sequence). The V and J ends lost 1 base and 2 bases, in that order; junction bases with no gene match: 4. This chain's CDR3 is CATSRGEGSQETQYF. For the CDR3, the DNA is TGTGCCACCAGCAGAGGGGAGGGATCTCAAGAGACCCAGTACTTC.

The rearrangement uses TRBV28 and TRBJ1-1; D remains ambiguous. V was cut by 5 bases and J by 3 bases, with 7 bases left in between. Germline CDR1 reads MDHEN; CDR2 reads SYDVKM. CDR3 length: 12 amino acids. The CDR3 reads CASSTWDTEAFF. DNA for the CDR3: TGTGCCAGCAGTACTTGGGACACTGAAGCTTTCTTT.

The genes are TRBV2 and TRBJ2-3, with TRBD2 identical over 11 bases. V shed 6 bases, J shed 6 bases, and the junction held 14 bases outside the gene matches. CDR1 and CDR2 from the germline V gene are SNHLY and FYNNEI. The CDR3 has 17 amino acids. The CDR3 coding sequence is TGTGCCAGCAGCCCCCTGCCTAGCGGGAGGAGGCGGGATACGCAGTATTTT. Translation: CASSPLPSGRRRDTQYF.

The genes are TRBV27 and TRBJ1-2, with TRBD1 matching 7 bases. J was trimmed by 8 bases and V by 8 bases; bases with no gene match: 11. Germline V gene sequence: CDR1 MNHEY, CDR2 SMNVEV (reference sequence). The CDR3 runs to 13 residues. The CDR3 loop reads CASSHRTGNGYTF. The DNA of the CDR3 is TGTGCCAGCTCCCATCGGACAGGTAACGGCTACACCTTC.

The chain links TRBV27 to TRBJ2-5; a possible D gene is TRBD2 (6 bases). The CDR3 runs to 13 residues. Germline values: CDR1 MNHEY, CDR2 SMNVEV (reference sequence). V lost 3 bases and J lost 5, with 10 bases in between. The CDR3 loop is CASSFGSLETQYF. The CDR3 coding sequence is TGTGCCAGCAGTTTCGGGAGCCTTGAGACCCAGTACTTC.

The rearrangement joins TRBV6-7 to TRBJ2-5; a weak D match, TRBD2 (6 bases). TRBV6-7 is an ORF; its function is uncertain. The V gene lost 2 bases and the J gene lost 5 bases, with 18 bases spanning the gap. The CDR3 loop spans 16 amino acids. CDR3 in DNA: TGTGCCAGCAGTTACAAGGGACCCAACGGAGGGGAGACCCAGTACTTC. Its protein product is CASSYKGPNGGETQYF.

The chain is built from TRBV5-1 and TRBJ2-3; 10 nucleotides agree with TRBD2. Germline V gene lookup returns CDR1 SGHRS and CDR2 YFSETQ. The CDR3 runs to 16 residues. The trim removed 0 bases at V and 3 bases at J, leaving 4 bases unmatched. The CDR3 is CASSLEPSGSTDTQYF. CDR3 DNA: TGCGCCAGCAGCTTGGAGCCTAGCGGGAGTACAGATACGCAGTATTTT. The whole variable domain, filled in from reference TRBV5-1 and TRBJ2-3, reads KAGVTQTPRYLIKTRGQQVTLSCSPISGHRSVSWYQQTPGQGLQFLFEYFSETQRNKGNFPGRFSGRQFSNSRSEMNVSTLELGDSALYLCASSLEPSGSTDTQYFGPGTRLTVL.